This T cell receptor beta chain was obtained from a study of OX40 agonist ivuxolimab in advanced cancers. Study at large: Every patient in dose escalation had hepatocellular carcinoma, melanoma, renal cell or head and neck cancer. Eligibility rules accepted prior anti-PD-1, anti-PD-L1 or anti-CTLA-4 therapy, and roughly 42% had some. Partial responses were achieved by three patients, one with hepatocellular carcinoma and two with cutaneous melanoma.

Libraries were prepared by immunoSEQ multiplex PCR; TCRdb keeps only in-frame clonotypes and omits some of them. The sample has tens of thousands of clones; 85% to 90% are singletons. This clone was counted once. The germline V gene has CDR1 LNHNV and CDR2 YYDKDF (reference sequence). This CDR3 is built from 12 residues. V was pared by 0 bases and J by 7 bases, with 6 bases between. The chain combines TRBV15 with TRBJ1-2; the D is unclear. The sequences come from CD4+ or CD8+ T cells sorted from blood, collected in a trial of the OX40 agonist ivuxolimab. The receptor was derived from an adult with an advanced solid tumor such as melanoma, head and neck, liver or kidney cancer. The CDR3 DNA is TGTGCCACCAGCAGAGACAGGACTGGCTACACCTTC. Encoded protein: CATSRDRTGYTF.